Following are 11 T cell receptor beta chains from one sample sequenced in a study of blood T cell repertoires in COVID-19. The assay was immunoSEQ multiplex PCR, and TCRdb's table has in-frame clones only and misses some. The sample consists of about 100,000 clones, 90% of them appearing once. Sequencing input: peripheral blood. Every receptor here comes from a man younger than 35 with COVID-19, enrolled during active disease.

The V gene is TRBV11-2, the J gene TRBJ2-2; 8 nucleotides match TRBD1. This CDR3 is 15 amino acids long. Germline trimming cut 1 base from V and 6 bases from J; bases unmatched to any gene: 4. Germline CDR1 is SGHAT and CDR2 is FQNNGV. The CDR3 here is CASSLAGQGSGELFF. The CDR3 DNA is TGTGCCAGCAGCTTAGCCGGACAGGGATCCGGGGAGCTGTTTTTT.

CDR3 residues: CATSDPATSGRGGEQFF. The CDR3 bases are TGTGCCACCAGTGACCCCGCGACTAGCGGGAGGGGGGGTGAGCAGTTCTTC. J is TRBJ2-1 and V is TRBV24-1; 14 positions match TRBD2. Germline V gives CDR1 KGHDR, CDR2 SFDVKD. Losses at the gene ends were 4 bases for V and 9 bases for J; bases not matched to a gene: 10. CDR3 size: 17 residues.

The chain couples TRBV30 to TRBJ2-5; no clear D. V was trimmed by 0 bases and J by 5 bases, leaving 13 bases between them. CDR1 is GTSNPN and CDR2 is SVGIG in the germline V gene (reference sequence). The CDR3 runs 14 residues. CDR3 nucleotides: TGTGCCTGGAGTGTACCTTGGAGATCCGAGACCCAGTACTTC. Protein: CAWSVPWRSETQYF.

The chain is built from TRBV7-2 and TRBJ2-5; 9 bases line up with TRBD2. The CDR3 is 15 amino acids. V trimming: 1 base; J trimming: 5 bases; junction bases outside the gene matches: 5. Germline lookup yields CDR1 SGHTA and CDR2 FQGNSA. The CDR3 loop reads CASSLVFSGSETQYF. In DNA, the CDR3 is TGTGCCAGCAGCTTAGTCTTTAGCGGGAGTGAGACCCAGTACTTC.

This chain's CDR3 is CASKDFLREGEQYF. The CDR3 nucleotides read TGTGCCAGCAAAGACTTTCTGCGGGAGGGTGAGCAGTACTTC. This rearrangement joins TRBV6-1 to TRBJ2-7, with 9 bases matching TRBD2. V lost 7 bases, J lost 7 bases, and 11 bases stayed unmatched. This CDR3 has 14 amino acids. Germline CDR1 and CDR2: MNHNS and SASEGT.

CDR3 region: CASSSPLRGGNQPQHF. As DNA, the CDR3 is TGTGCCAGCAGTTCCCCCTTAAGGGGGGGGAATCAGCCCCAGCATTTT. V usage is TRBV28 and J usage is TRBJ1-5; D possibly corresponds to TRBD1 (6 bases). CDR1 is MDHEN and CDR2 is SYDVKM in the germline V gene. This CDR3 region has 16 residues. The V gene lost 4 bases and the J gene lost 4 bases, with 17 bases spanning the gap.

CDR3 sequence reads: CASSQDRDYEQYF. CDR3 nucleotide sequence: TGCGCCAGCAGCCAAGATCGAGATTACGAGCAGTACTTC. The chain joins TRBV4-3 to TRBJ2-7; D remains unclear. The CDR3 is made up of 13 amino acids. The germline V and J ends were trimmed by 0 bases and 4 bases, with 7 bases remaining between them. Germline loops: CDR1 LGHNA, CDR2 YSLEER.

The chain is built from TRBV6-5 and TRBJ2-7; the D gene is possibly TRBD1 (6 bases). Germline V lookup: CDR1 MNHEY, CDR2 SVGAGI. V was cut by 4 bases and J by 5 bases, with 12 bases left in between. There are 13 residues in the CDR3. CDR3 region: CASSSDRSHEQYF. In DNA form, the CDR3 reads TGTGCCAGCAGTTCCGACAGGTCCCACGAGCAGTACTTC.

In regard to this clone: One junction end does not reproduce the germline sequence, and a read error may be involved. This sequence joins TRBV28 and TRBJ1-2; 10 nucleotides agree with TRBD1. CDR1 is MDHEN, CDR2 SYDVKM, per germline. The CDR3 extends over 17 amino acids. For the CDR3, the DNA is TGTGCCAGCAGTTTTTTTAGTCTTCGGGACAGGGGCCCCACTCGGATCTTC. Its translation is CASSFFSLRDRGPTRIF.

This chain joins TRBV9 and TRBJ2-7; the match to TRBD2 covers 9 bases. J was trimmed by 3 bases and V by 4 bases; bases with no gene match: 8. There are 15 residues in the CDR3. The germline V gene has CDR1 SGDLS and CDR2 YYNGEE. CDR3 amino acids: CASSSGTSTVYEQYF. CDR3 DNA sequence: TGTGCCAGCAGCTCAGGGACTAGCACTGTCTACGAGCAGTACTTC.

This clone was seen once. The chain uses TRBV3-1 (or the pseudogene TRBV3-2) and TRBJ2-7, with D possibly matching TRBD2 (5 bases). V was clipped by 3 bases and J by 11 bases, with 11 bases between them. The CDR3 is 11 residues long. Germline assignment: CDR1 LGHDT and CDR2 YNNKEL (reference sequence). The CDR3 here is CASSQPKEEYF. CDR3 DNA: TGTGCCAGCAGCCAGCCAAAGGAGGAGTACTTC.